A single sample gave rise to the 28 T cell receptor beta chains below, sequenced in a study of memory CD4+ T cells and cytomegalovirus serostatus. The sort gate was single viable CD3+CD4+CD8-CD45RO+ cells for memory CD4+ T cells. TCRdb keeps only in-frame clones here, not all; method: immunoSEQ multiplex PCR. This table holds approximately 46,000 clones, roughly 80% found once. The material sequenced was memory CD4+ T cells from blood. Receptors originate from an adult in good health and CMV-seronegative.

This clone is a singleton in its sample. This sequence joins TRBV7-8 and TRBJ1-3, with D possibly TRBD1 on 5 matching bases. Germline loops: CDR1 SGHVS, CDR2 FQNEAQ. The CDR3 has 14 amino acids. V lost 8 bases and J 0 bases, leaving 11 bases between the germline ends. The CDR3 coding sequence is TGTGCCAGCTTCCAGGGAAGCTCTGGAAACACCATATATTTT. This gives the protein CASFQGSSGNTIYF. The complete variable domain, with remaining parts taken from reference TRBV7-8 and TRBJ1-3, reads GAGVSQSPRYKVAKRGQDVALRCDPISGHVSLFWYQQALGQGPEFLTYFQNEAQLDKSGLPSDRFFAERPEGSVSTLKIQRTQQEDSAVYLCASFQGSSGNTIYFGEGSWLTVV.

The chain links TRBV6-6 to TRBJ2-7; TRBD2 aligns across 7 bases. V shed 6 bases and J 0 bases; nucleotides not matched to a gene: 8. Germline CDR1 MNHNY, CDR2 SVGAGI (reference sequence). The CDR3 is 15 amino acids. CDR3 loop: CASSPSGANSYEQYF. In DNA form, the CDR3 reads TGTGCCAGCAGCCCCAGCGGGGCAAACTCCTACGAGCAGTACTTC.

This chain uses TRBV25-1 with TRBJ2-5; D is perhaps TRBD1 or TRBD2 (5 bases each). Trimming left V 6 bases short and J 12 bases short, with 14 bases between. The CDR3 length is 11 residues. CDR1 is MGHDK and CDR2 is SYGVNS in the germline V gene. This CDR3 is CASSSGTSEYF. DNA for the CDR3: TGTGCCAGCAGCTCCGGGACCTCGGAGTACTTC.

This rearrangement joins TRBV7-2 to TRBJ2-1; tentatively, D is TRBD1 (5 bases). Trimming cost V 3 bases and J 7 bases, with 13 bases left between them. The CDR3 extends over 14 amino acids. CDR1 is SGHTA and CDR2 is FQGNSA in the germline V gene. In nucleotides, the CDR3 is TGTGCCAGCAGCTTGGACAACCGTGGGAATGAGCAGTTCTTC. Protein sequence: CASSLDNRGNEQFF.

The V gene is TRBV25-1, the J gene TRBJ1-6, with TRBD1 matching over 8 bases. The trim removed 2 bases at V and 10 bases at J, leaving 7 bases unmatched. Germline V gives CDR1 MGHDK, CDR2 SYGVNS. The CDR3 has 15 residues. CDR3 bases: TGTGCCAGCAGTGAACAAACAGGGGGATGGTCACCCCTCCACTTT. This encodes CASSEQTGGWSPLHF.

This clone was detected a few times. The rearrangement joins TRBV11-2 to TRBJ2-1; D uncertain. The V end was cut by 0 bases, the J end by 2 bases, with 11 bases between. CDR3 size: 16 residues. In germline, CDR1 is SGHAT, CDR2 FQNNGV. CDR3 sequence reads: CASSLDIPPPYNEQFF. CDR3 coding DNA: TGTGCCAGCAGCTTAGATATTCCCCCCCCCTACAATGAGCAGTTCTTC.

The gene calls are TRBV7-8 and TRBJ1-1; D gene unclear. The CDR3 has 14 residues. Germline V lookup: CDR1 SGHVS, CDR2 FQNEAQ. V lost 5 bases, J lost 1 base, and 11 bases lay in between. The CDR3 DNA sequence: TGTGCCAGCAGCGACGACCAACCGAACACTGAAGCTTTCTTT. Residues: CASSDDQPNTEAFF.

The chain combines TRBV4-1 with TRBJ1-1; 9 nucleotides agree with TRBD1. The length of the CDR3 is 18 residues. Germline lookup yields CDR1 MGHRA and CDR2 YSYEKL. V lost 2 bases, J lost 0 bases, and 10 bases stayed unmatched. The DNA for the CDR3 is TGCGCCAGCAGCCAACAATATACAGGGGGCGGAGTGAACACTGAAGCTTTCTTT. Protein: CASSQQYTGGGVNTEAFF.

The chain carries TRBV30 and TRBJ1-2; D call uncertain. With 2 bases removed from V and 4 bases from J, the gap between germline ends came to 17 bases. Germline V gene data show CDR1 as GTSNPN and CDR2 as SVGIG (reference sequence). This CDR3 comprises 15 residues. CDR3 sequence: CAWSWVLQLTYGYTF. The CDR3 nucleotides are TGTGCCTGGAGTTGGGTCCTACAGCTTACCTATGGCTACACCTTC.

J is TRBJ1-4 and V is TRBV15, with TRBD1 identical over 7 bases. The J segment lost 3 bases and the V segment lost 5 bases, leaving 15 bases of the junction unmatched. CDR3 length: 18 residues. Germline V lookup: CDR1 LNHNV, CDR2 YYDKDF (reference sequence). The CDR3: CATSYDRDPTGANEKLFF. CDR3 DNA sequence: TGTGCCACCAGCTATGACAGGGACCCTACTGGGGCTAATGAAAAACTGTTTTTT.

This rearrangement joins TRBV30 to TRBJ2-2, with 8 bases aligning to TRBD2. From germline, CDR1 is GTSNPN and CDR2 SVGIG (reference sequence). V lost 1 base and J lost 5; bases outside the gene matches: 6. The CDR3 sequence is 15 residues long. CDR3 loop: CAWSGGLAVTGELFF. The CDR3 nucleotides read TGTGCCTGGAGTGGCGGACTAGCAGTTACCGGGGAGCTGTTTTTT. The full variable domain, with the rest looked up from reference TRBV30 and TRBJ2-2, is SQTIHQWPATLVQPVGSPLSLECTVEGTSNPNLYWYRQAAGRGLQLLFYSVGIGQISSEVPQNLSASRPQDRQFILSSKKLLLSDSGFYLCAWSGGLAVTGELFFGEGSRLTVL.

The chain has TRBV7-2 and TRBJ2-7; D remains ambiguous. V gave up 6 bases and J gave up 5 bases, with 17 bases separating them. The V gene's germline CDR1 is SGHTA and CDR2 FQGNSA. The CDR3 sequence is 14 residues long. CDR3: CASRLPLVYDEQYF. Here the CDR3 DNA reads TGTGCCAGCAGACTCCCTTTGGTATATGACGAGCAGTACTTC.

This clone was observed a few times. The chain employs TRBV4-3 and TRBJ2-7; D is ambiguous. V lost 0 bases to trimming and J lost 5 bases, with 17 bases between them. Germline CDR1 reads LGHNA; CDR2 reads YSLEER. This CDR3 contains 16 residues. The DNA of the CDR3 is TGCGCCAGCAGCCAAGATGAGCTAACTAAAGGCCACGAGCAGTACTTC. Protein sequence: CASSQDELTKGHEQYF.

The chain has TRBV5-1 and TRBJ2-5, with D unclear. This CDR3 has 11 residues. The germline V gene has CDR1 SGHRS and CDR2 YFSETQ. V dropped 6 bases and J dropped 2 bases, with 5 bases sitting between them. CDR3: CASIWQETQYF. CDR3 DNA: TGCGCCAGCATATGGCAAGAGACCCAGTACTTC.

The rearrangement uses TRBV29-1 and TRBJ1-2; D is ambiguous. Germline assignment: CDR1 SQVTM and CDR2 ANQGSEA. The CDR3 spans 11 residues. V dropped 6 bases and J dropped 4 bases, with 9 bases sitting between them. The CDR3, as DNA: TGCAGCGTAAGGGATGGCTATGGCTACACCTTC. Residues: CSVRDGYGYTF.

The chain combines TRBV7-8 with TRBJ1-1; D is unresolved. Trimming stripped 5 bases from V and 1 base from J, with 14 bases between. The CDR3 has 15 amino acids. The germline V gene encodes CDR1 SGHVS and CDR2 FQNEAQ. DNA for the CDR3: TGTGCCAGCAGCCCTTCAGTGCGGCCGAACACTGAAGCTTTCTTT. It is translated as CASSPSVRPNTEAFF.

The CDR3 reads CASSLSGSDYGYTF. CDR3 nucleotides: TGTGCCAGCAGCTTGTCAGGGAGTGACTATGGCTACACCTTC. This sequence joins TRBV7-6 and TRBJ1-2, with D possibly being TRBD1 (5 bases). Germline CDR1 reads SGHVS; CDR2 reads FNYEAQ. The CDR3 is made up of 14 amino acids. Between the trimmed V and J ends, which lost 3 bases and 3 bases, there was a span of 11 bases.

This chain connects TRBV2 to TRBJ1-2; 7 nucleotides line up with TRBD1. With V trimmed by 6 bases and J by 6 bases, 7 bases remained unmatched. The V gene's germline CDR1 is SNHLY and CDR2 FYNNEI. CDR3 length equals 13 residues. CDR3 coding DNA: TGTGCCAGCAGATACGACAGGGCCAATGGCTACACCTTC. Translation gives CASRYDRANGYTF.

V and J are TRBV10-3 and TRBJ2-5, with 12 bases lining up with TRBD2. V gave up 3 bases and J gave up 4 bases; unmatched junction bases: 6. This CDR3 contains 16 residues. Germline V gives CDR1 ENHRY, CDR2 SYGVKD. The CDR3 DNA sequence: TGTGCCATCAGTGACCCGACTAGCGGGAGTAGAGAGACCCAGTACTTC. Residues: CAISDPTSGSRETQYF.

In this sample, this clone turned up a few times. The V call is TRBV7-8, the J call TRBJ2-1; perhaps TRBD1 as D (5 bases). The CDR3 has 14 residues. The germline V gene has CDR1 SGHVS and CDR2 FQNEAQ. The V end was cut by 5 bases, the J end by 8 bases, with 16 bases between. The CDR3, as DNA: TGTGCCAGCAGCCCTCGATGGCAAGGGGATGAGCAGTTCTTC. Its protein product is CASSPRWQGDEQFF.

Regarding this clone: Its ends do not fully match the called genes, so a read error is possible. This specimen includes other DNA sequences encoding the same CDR3. CDR3 DNA: TGTGCTAGCAGCTTAGCGGAGGCGGATACGCAGTATTTT. Residues: CASSLAEADTQYF. This rearrangement joins TRBV7-7 to TRBJ2-3, with D perhaps TRBD2 (6 bases). Germline V gene sequence: CDR1 SSHAT, CDR2 FNYEAQ (reference sequence). The CDR3 has 13 residues.

The chain joins TRBV7-2 to TRBJ2-7, with 8 bases fitting TRBD1. With V trimmed by 6 bases and J by 3 bases, 7 bases remained unmatched. Per the germline V gene, CDR1 is SGHTA and CDR2 is FQGNSA. The CDR3 is 14 residues long. CDR3 region: CASSPDRGYYEQYF. The CDR3 DNA is TGTGCCAGCAGTCCCGACAGGGGCTACTACGAGCAGTACTTC. Using reference TRBV7-2 and TRBJ2-7 for the parts outside the CDR3, the full variable domain is GAGVSQSPSNKVTEKGKDVELRCDPISGHTALYWYRQSLGQGLEFLIYFQGNSAPDKSGLPSDRFSAERTGGSVSTLTIQRTQQEDSAVYLCASSPDRGYYEQYFGPGTRLTVT.

The chain couples TRBV7-2 to TRBJ2-1; 7 nucleotides match TRBD2. This CDR3 is 16 amino acids long. Looked up from germline, CDR1 is SGHTA and CDR2 is FQGNSA. V gave up 6 bases and J gave up 0 bases; unmatched junction bases: 8. The CDR3 loop reads CASRTMRGNSYNEQFF. The CDR3 DNA reads as TGTGCCAGCAGGACTATGCGGGGGAACTCCTACAATGAGCAGTTCTTC. The whole variable domain, filled in from reference TRBV7-2 and TRBJ2-1, reads GAGVSQSPSNKVTEKGKDVELRCDPISGHTALYWYRQSLGQGLEFLIYFQGNSAPDKSGLPSDRFSAERTGGSVSTLTIQRTQQEDSAVYLCASRTMRGNSYNEQFFGPGTRLTVL.

V usage is TRBV4-2 and J usage is TRBJ2-7; D is undetermined. V was pared by 2 bases and J by 0 bases, with 14 bases between. The CDR3 runs to 16 residues. In germline, CDR1 is LGHNA, CDR2 YNFKEQ. The CDR3 nucleotides read TGTGCCAGCAGCCAACAATCCTACACGAGCTCCTACGAGCAGTACTTC. It yields the protein CASSQQSYTSSYEQYF.

The chain recombines TRBV5-4 with TRBJ1-5, with D possibly matching TRBD1 (6 bases). V lost 4 bases, J lost 2 bases, and 13 bases lay in between. The V gene's germline CDR1 is SGHNT and CDR2 YYREEE (reference sequence). The CDR3 covers 15 residues. CDR3 sequence (DNA): TGTGCCAGCAGCATACAGGGCGGTGGCAATCAGCCCCAGCATTTT. This encodes CASSIQGGGNQPQHF.

The rearrangement links TRBV7-2 to TRBJ2-5, with 7 bases matching TRBD1. Germline CDR1 SGHTA, CDR2 FQGNSA. The length of the CDR3 is 15 residues. J was trimmed by 5 bases and V by 0 bases; bases with no gene match: 6. CDR3 sequence: CASSLATTGKETQYF. CDR3 nucleotide sequence: TGTGCCAGCAGCTTAGCGACGACAGGGAAGGAGACCCAGTACTTC.

J is TRBJ2-2 and V is TRBV5-1; 7 bases map to TRBD1. Germline CDR1 is SGHRS and CDR2 is YFSETQ. Trimming took 0 bases from V and 0 from J; bases not matched to a gene: 5. The CDR3 consists of 17 residues. The CDR3 is CASSLGATGSNTGELFF. The CDR3 DNA sequence: TGCGCCAGCAGCTTGGGGGCGACAGGGTCGAACACCGGGGAGCTGTTTTTT.

In the case of this clone: Other DNA sequences in this specimen translate into the identical CDR3. The chain has TRBV10-3 and TRBJ1-6; D perhaps matches TRBD1 (5 bases). V lost 3 bases and J 5 bases, leaving 8 bases between the germline ends. Looked up from germline, CDR1 is ENHRY and CDR2 is SYGVKD. The CDR3 consists of 14 residues. CDR3 nucleotide sequence: TGTGCCATCAGTGAAGGGACTGATAATTCACCCCTCCACTTT. It translates to CAISEGTDNSPLHF.